The 12 T cell receptor beta chains below all came from one sample that was sequenced in a study of blood T cell repertoires in COVID-19 (dated by TCRdb to 2019 to 2021). The library came from the immunoSEQ multiplex PCR assay. Imported from immuneACCESS, the table was reduced by TCRdb to in-frame sequences with V and J called. These copies leave out some clones; in studies compared against another copy, an unresolved V gene accounts for under half, and the cause of the remainder is not known. For this sample there are about 240,000 clones; about nine tenths appear just once. The ten largest account for just over 7% of the sample. Sequencing was done on a sample of peripheral blood. The source of these receptors is a man aged 55 to 70 who had recovered from COVID-19.

The CDR3 DNA sequence: TGTGCCAGCAGTGTCCGACAGGGCCAAACGGGAAACATTCAGTACTTC. It codes for CASSVRQGQTGNIQYF. The chain uses TRBV6-1 and TRBJ2-4; the match to TRBD1 covers 7 bases. Germline V CDR1 and CDR2: MNHNS, SASEGT. The ends lost 4 bases at V and 6 bases at J; junction bases unmatched: 12. CDR3 length: 16 amino acids.

The J gene is TRBJ1-2, the V gene TRBV12-3 or TRBV12-4; D not resolved. Trimming left V 6 bases short and J 3 bases short, with 11 bases between. This CDR3 has 13 amino acids. In DNA form, the CDR3 reads TGTGCCAGCAGCTCACTCTCGCACTATGGCTACACCTTC. Its translation: CASSSLSHYGYTF.

V usage is TRBV5-4 and J usage is TRBJ1-1, with D perhaps matching TRBD1 (6 bases). The CDR3 has 16 residues. V was clipped by 2 bases and J by 0 bases, with 14 bases between them. Per germline, CDR1 SGHNT and CDR2 YYREEE (reference sequence). Written as DNA, the CDR3 is TGTGCCAGCAGCTTCGGGCAGGGGAGCATGAACACTGAAGCTTTCTTT. It is translated as CASSFGQGSMNTEAFF.

The rearrangement joins TRBV7-9 to TRBJ1-2; a possible D gene is TRBD1 (6 bases). Trimming took 5 bases from V and 6 from J, leaving 19 bases between them. The CDR3 has 15 amino acids. Germline values: CDR1 SEHNR, CDR2 FQNEAQ (reference sequence). CDR3 nucleotides: TGTGCCAGCAGCCCAGGGGTGCAGGATTACGATGGCTACACCTTC. Translated: CASSPGVQDYDGYTF. Combining the CDR3 with reference TRBV7-9 and TRBJ1-2 gives the whole variable domain DTGVSQNPRHKITKRGQNVTFRCDPISEHNRLYWYRQTLGQGPEFLTYFQNEAQLEKSRLLSDRFSAERPKGSFSTLEIQRTEQGDSAMYLCASSPGVQDYDGYTFGSGTRLTVV.

The chain couples TRBV18 to TRBJ2-3; 9 bases agree with TRBD2. This CDR3 is 16 amino acids long. Looked up from germline, CDR1 is KGHSH and CDR2 is LQKENI. J gave up 3 bases and V 3 bases, and 7 bases lay outside the gene matches. CDR3 sequence: CASSPQASGVTDTQYF. CDR3 in DNA: TGTGCCAGCTCACCGCAGGCTAGCGGGGTAACAGATACGCAGTATTTT.

The gene calls are TRBV30 and TRBJ1-1; 11 nucleotides match TRBD1. This CDR3 has 16 amino acids. The J segment lost 8 bases and the V segment lost 5 bases, leaving 16 bases of the junction unmatched. Germline V gene sequence: CDR1 GTSNPN, CDR2 SVGIG (reference sequence). CDR3 DNA: TGTGCCTGGGCCCGGGTTTATCCGGGACAGGGGGGAGAAGCTTTCTTT. Protein: CAWARVYPGQGGEAFF.

V usage is TRBV10-3 and J usage is TRBJ2-3; 9 bases map to TRBD2. Germline loops: CDR1 ENHRY, CDR2 SYGVKD. The V and J ends lost 3 bases and 4 bases, in that order; junction bases with no gene match: 8. CDR3 length equals 16 residues. CDR3 in amino acids: CAISEGAGGNADTQYF. DNA of the CDR3: TGTGCCATCAGTGAAGGAGCGGGGGGTAACGCAGATACGCAGTATTTT.

The genes are TRBV3-1 (or the pseudogene TRBV3-2) and TRBJ1-6; 11 bases are shared with TRBD1. The V gene end was trimmed by 4 bases and the J gene end by 14 bases; junction bases not matched to a gene: 7. The CDR3 consists of 14 residues. Per the germline V gene, CDR1 is LGHDT and CDR2 is YNNKEL (reference sequence). The CDR3 loop is CASSRRDRGITLHF. The CDR3 nucleotides are TGTGCCAGCAGCCGCCGGGACAGGGGGATTACCCTCCACTTT.

The chain is built from TRBV30 and TRBJ1-1; possibly TRBD1 for D (6 bases). Germline V gene lookup returns CDR1 GTSNPN and CDR2 SVGIG (reference sequence). V lost 1 base and J 3 bases, leaving 18 bases between the germline ends. The CDR3 is 16 amino acids. The CDR3 sequence is CAWSDADMDSYTEAFF. Written as DNA, the CDR3 is TGTGCCTGGAGTGACGCCGATATGGACAGTTACACTGAAGCTTTCTTT.

The chain uses TRBV9 and TRBJ1-1; no clear D gene. V lost 0 bases and J lost 1, with 7 bases in between. Looked up from germline, CDR1 is SGDLS and CDR2 is YYNGEE. The CDR3 length is 14 residues. This CDR3 reads CASSVEGGNTEAFF. For the CDR3, the DNA is TGTGCCAGCAGCGTAGAAGGAGGGAACACTGAAGCTTTCTTT.

The rearrangement links TRBV18 to TRBJ1-3, with 10 positions matching TRBD1. The V segment lost 6 bases and the J segment 2 bases; nucleotides outside the gene matches: 1. The CDR3 covers 14 residues. The germline V gene encodes CDR1 KGHSH and CDR2 LQKENI. The CDR3: CASSGTGAGNTIYF. For the CDR3, the DNA is TGTGCCAGCTCGGGGACAGGGGCTGGAAACACCATATATTTT.

This chain links TRBV14 with TRBJ2-7; 7 nucleotides match TRBD2. Germline V gives CDR1 SGHDN, CDR2 FVKESK. The trim removed 1 base at V and 1 base at J, leaving 10 bases unmatched. The CDR3 runs to 17 residues. The CDR3 spells CASSQAVGGGISYEQYV. For the CDR3, the DNA is TGTGCCAGCAGCCAAGCCGTCGGCGGGGGAATTTCCTACGAGCAGTACGTC.